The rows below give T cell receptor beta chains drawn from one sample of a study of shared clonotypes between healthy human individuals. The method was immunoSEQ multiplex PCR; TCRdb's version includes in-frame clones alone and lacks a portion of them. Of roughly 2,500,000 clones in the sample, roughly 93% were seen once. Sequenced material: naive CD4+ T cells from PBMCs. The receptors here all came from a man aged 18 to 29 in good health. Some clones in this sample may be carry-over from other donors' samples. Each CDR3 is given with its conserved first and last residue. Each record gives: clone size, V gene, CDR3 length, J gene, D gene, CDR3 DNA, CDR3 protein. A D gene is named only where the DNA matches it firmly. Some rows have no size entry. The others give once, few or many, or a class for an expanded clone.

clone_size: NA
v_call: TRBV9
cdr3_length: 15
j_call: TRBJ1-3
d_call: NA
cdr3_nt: TGTGCCAGCAGCGTAGGGGGGACCTCTGGAAACACCATATATTTT
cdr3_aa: CASSVGGTSGNTIYF

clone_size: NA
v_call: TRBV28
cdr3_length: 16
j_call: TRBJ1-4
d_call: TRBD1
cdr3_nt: TGTGCCAGCAGGTTGCCGACAGGGGTCGGGAGGGAAAAACTGTTTTTT
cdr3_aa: CASRLPTGVGREKLFF

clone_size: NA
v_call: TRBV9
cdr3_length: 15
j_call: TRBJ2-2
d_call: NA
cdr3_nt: TGTGCCAGCAGCCACCCCTACGGGGGCACCGGGGAGCTGTTTTTT
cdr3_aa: CASSHPYGGTGELFF

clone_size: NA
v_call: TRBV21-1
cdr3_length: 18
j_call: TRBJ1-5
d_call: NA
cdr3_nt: TGTGCCAGCAGCAAAACGGAAGGGCTTCCCGGGGGCAATCAGCCCCAGCATTTT
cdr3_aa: CASSKTEGLPGGNQPQHF

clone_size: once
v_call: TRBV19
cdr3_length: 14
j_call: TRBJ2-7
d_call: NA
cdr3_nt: TGTGCCAGTAACAGACAGATTACGTCCTACGAGCAGTACTTC
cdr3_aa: CASNRQITSYEQYF

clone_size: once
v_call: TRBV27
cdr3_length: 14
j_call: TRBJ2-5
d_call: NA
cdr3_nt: TGTGCCAGCAGACCCCTTGGGGTTCGAGAGACCCAGTACTTC
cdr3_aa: CASRPLGVRETQYF

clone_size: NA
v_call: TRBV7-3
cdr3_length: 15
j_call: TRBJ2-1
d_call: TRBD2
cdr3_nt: TGTGCCAGCAGTCCAGGACTAGCGGCTTACAATGAGCAGTTCTTC
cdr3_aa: CASSPGLAAYNEQFF

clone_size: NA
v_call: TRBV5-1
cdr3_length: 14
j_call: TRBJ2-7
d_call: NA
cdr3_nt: TGCGCCAGCAGCTTGTACAGGGATGGCTACGAGCAGTACTTC
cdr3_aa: CASSLYRDGYEQYF

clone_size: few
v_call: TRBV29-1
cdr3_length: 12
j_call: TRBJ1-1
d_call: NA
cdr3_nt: TGCAGCGTTTATTTTCAGGGATCTGAAGCTTTCTTT
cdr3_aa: CSVYFQGSEAFF

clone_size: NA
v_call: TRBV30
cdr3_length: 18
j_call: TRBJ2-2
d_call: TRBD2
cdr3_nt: TGTGCCTGGAGTGTACGGACTAGCGGGAGGAGAAGGGCCGGGGAGCTGTTTTTT
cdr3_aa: CAWSVRTSGRRRAGELFF

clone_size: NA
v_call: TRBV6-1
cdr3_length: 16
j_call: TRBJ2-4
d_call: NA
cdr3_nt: TGTGCCAGCAGTGAATACCCCGACCTAGCCAAAAACATTCAGTACTTC
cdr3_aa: CASSEYPDLAKNIQYF

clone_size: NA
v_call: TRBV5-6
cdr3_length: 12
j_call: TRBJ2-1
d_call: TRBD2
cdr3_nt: TGTGCCAGCAGCAAAGCGGGAGGCCCACAGTTCTTC
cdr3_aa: CASSKAGGPQFF

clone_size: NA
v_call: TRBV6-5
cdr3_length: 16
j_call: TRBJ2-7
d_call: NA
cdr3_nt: TGTGCCAGCAGTTACGTAACAGGGTCCGAAACCTACGAGCAGTACTTC
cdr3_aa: CASSYVTGSETYEQYF

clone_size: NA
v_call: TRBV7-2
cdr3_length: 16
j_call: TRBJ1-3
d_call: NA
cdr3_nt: TGTGCCAGCAGCTTAATTCGGGGGGAGGGAGGAAACACCATATATTTT
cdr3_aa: CASSLIRGEGGNTIYF

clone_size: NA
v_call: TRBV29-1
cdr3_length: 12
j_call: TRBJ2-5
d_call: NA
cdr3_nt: TGCAGCGTTGAAGAGGTACGAGAGACCCAGTACTTC
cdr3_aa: CSVEEVRETQYF

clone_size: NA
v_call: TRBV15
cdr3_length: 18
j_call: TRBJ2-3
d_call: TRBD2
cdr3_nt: TGTGCCACCAGCAGAGATAGGGCTAGCGGGTCTAGCACAGATACGCAGTATTTT
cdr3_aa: CATSRDRASGSSTDTQYF

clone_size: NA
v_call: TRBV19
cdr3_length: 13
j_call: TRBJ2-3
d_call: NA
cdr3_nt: TGTGCCAGTAGCCCATCAAACACAGATACGCAGTATTTT
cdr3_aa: CASSPSNTDTQYF

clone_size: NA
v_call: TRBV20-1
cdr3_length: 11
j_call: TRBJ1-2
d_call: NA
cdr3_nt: TGCAGTGCTGGTCACTTCTATGGCTACACCTTC
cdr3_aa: CSAGHFYGYTF

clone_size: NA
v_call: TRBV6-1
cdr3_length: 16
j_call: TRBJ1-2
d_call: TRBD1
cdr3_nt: TGTGCCAGCAGTGCCAGACCGGGACAGCTTATCTATGGCTACACCTTC
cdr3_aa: CASSARPGQLIYGYTF

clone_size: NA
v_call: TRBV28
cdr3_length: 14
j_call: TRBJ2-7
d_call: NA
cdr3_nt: TGTGCCAGCAGTTCTTTAGGGGACGGATACGAGCAGTACTTC
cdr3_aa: CASSSLGDGYEQYF

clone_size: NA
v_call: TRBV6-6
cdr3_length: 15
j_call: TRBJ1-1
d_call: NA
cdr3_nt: TGTGCCAGCTTCTCTCTTTTACGGGGCGGGACTGAAGCTTTCTTT
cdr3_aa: CASFSLLRGGTEAFF

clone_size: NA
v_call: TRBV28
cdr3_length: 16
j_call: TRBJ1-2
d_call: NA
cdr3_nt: TGTGCCAGCAGCCTACCGATTGGGCAGGGGAAGTACGGCTACACCTTC
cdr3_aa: CASSLPIGQGKYGYTF

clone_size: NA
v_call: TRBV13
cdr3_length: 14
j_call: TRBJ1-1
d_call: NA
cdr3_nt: TGTGCCAGCAGCTTAGATCCCTTGGCCGTGGGAGCTTTCTTT
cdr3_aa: CASSLDPLAVGAFF

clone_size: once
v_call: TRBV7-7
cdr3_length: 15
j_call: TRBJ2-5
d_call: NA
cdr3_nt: TGTGCCAGCAGCCCCCGACCAACCCCTCAAGAGACCCAGTACTTC
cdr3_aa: CASSPRPTPQETQYF

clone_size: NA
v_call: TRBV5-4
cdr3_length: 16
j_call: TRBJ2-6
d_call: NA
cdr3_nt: TGTGCCAGCAGCTTTGATGGGGGCTCTGGGGCCAACGTCCTGACTTTC
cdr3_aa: CASSFDGGSGANVLTF

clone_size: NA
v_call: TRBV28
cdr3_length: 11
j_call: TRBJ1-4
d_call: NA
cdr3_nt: TGTGCCAGCACCCTCACAGGAAAACTGTTTTTT
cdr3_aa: CASTLTGKLFF

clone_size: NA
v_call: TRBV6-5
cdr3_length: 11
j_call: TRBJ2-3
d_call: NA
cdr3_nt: TGTGCCAGCAGCCTCTCAGATACGCAGTATTTT
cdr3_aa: CASSLSDTQYF

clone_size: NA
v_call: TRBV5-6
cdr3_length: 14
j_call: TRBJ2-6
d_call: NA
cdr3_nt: TGTGCCAGCAGCGGGAAGACTGGGGCCAACGTCCTGACTTTC
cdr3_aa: CASSGKTGANVLTF

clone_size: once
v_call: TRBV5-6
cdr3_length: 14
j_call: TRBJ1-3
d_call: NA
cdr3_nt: TGTGCCAGCAGCTCCCGGGACGCTGGAAACACCATATATTTT
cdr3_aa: CASSSRDAGNTIYF

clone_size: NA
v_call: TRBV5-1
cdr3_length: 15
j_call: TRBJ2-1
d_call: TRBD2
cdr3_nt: TGCGCCAGCAGCACGCTAGCGGCCCCAAACAATGAGCAGTTCTTC
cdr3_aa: CASSTLAAPNNEQFF

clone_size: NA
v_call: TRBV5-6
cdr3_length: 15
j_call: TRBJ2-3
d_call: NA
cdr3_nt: TGTGCCAGCAGCCAGGGACCCCCCATCGCAGATACGCAGTATTTT
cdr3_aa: CASSQGPPIADTQYF

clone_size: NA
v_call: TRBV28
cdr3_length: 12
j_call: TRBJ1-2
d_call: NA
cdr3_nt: TGTGCCAGCAGTCCTGCTAACTATGGCTACACCTTC
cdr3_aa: CASSPANYGYTF

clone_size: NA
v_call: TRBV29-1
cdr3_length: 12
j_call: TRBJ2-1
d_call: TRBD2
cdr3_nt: TGCAGCGGACTAGCGGACTACAATGAGCAGTTCTTC
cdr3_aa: CSGLADYNEQFF

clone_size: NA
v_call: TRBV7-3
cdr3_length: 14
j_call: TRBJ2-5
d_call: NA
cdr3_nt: TGTGCCAGCAGCGCCCAGGGTGCCGGAGAGACCCAGTACTTC
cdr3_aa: CASSAQGAGETQYF

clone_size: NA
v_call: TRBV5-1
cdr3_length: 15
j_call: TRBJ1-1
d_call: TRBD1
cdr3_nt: TGCGCCAGCAGTTTAATAGGGACAGGGGAGGCTGAAGCTTTCTTT
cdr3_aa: CASSLIGTGEAEAFF

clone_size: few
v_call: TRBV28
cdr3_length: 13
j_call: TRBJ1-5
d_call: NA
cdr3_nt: TGTGCCAGCAGGGCCCCAGGCAATCAGCCCCAGCATTTT
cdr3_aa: CASRAPGNQPQHF

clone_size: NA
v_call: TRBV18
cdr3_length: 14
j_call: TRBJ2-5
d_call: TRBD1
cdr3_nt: TGTGCCAGCTCACCCGGGACAGGGGCAGAGACCCAGTACTTC
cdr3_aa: CASSPGTGAETQYF

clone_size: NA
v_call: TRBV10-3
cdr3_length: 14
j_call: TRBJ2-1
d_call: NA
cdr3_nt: TGTGCCATCAGTGAGGACAGCCTATACAATGAGCAGTTCTTC
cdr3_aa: CAISEDSLYNEQFF

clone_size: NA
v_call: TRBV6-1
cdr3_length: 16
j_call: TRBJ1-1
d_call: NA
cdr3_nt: TGTGCCAGCAGTGAAGCGCGGAGGGCCCTAAACACTGAAGCTTTCTTT
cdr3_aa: CASSEARRALNTEAFF

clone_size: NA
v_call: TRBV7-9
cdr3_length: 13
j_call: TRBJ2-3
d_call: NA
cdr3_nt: TGTGCCAGCAGCTTATCTCACTCAGATACGCAGTATTTT
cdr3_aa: CASSLSHSDTQYF

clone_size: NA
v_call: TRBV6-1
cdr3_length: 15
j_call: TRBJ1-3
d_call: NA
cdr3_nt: TGTGCCAGCAGTGACACTGCCTTCTCTGGAAACACCATATATTTT
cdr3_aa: CASSDTAFSGNTIYF

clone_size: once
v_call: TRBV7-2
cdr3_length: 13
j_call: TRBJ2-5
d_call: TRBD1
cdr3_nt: TGTGCCAGCAGCTTCAGGGGGCAGGAGACCCAGTACTTC
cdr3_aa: CASSFRGQETQYF

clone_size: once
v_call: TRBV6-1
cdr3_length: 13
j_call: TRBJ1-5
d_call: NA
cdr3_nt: TGTGCCAGCAGTGAAGGGCGCAATCAGCCCCAGCATTTT
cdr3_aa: CASSEGRNQPQHF

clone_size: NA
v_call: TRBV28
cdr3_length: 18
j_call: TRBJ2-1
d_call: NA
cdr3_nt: TGTGCCAGCAGTTTCCTCACCCGGTGGGGGGGCGAAGACAATGAGCAGTTCTTC
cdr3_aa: CASSFLTRWGGEDNEQFF

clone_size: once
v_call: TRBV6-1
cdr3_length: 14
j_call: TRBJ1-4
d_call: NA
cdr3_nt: TGTGCCAGCAGTTCAGGGGCAACTAATGAAAAACTGTTTTTT
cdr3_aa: CASSSGATNEKLFF

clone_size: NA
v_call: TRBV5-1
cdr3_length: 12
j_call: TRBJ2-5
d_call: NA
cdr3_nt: TGCGCCAGCAGCCCGGGTGGGGAGACCCAGTACTTC
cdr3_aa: CASSPGGETQYF

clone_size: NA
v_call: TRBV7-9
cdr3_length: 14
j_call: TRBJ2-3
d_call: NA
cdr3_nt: TGTGCCAGCAGCTTAGGGTCCGGGACAGATACGCAGTATTTT
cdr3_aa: CASSLGSGTDTQYF

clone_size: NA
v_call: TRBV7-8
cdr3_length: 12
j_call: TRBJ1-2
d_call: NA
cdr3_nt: TGTGCCAGCAGCTTATTCACTAATGGCTACACCTTC
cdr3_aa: CASSLFTNGYTF

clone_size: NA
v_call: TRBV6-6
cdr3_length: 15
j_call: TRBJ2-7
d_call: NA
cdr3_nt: TGTGCCAGTACGACAGATCCATCCTCTTCTGGGGAGCAGTACTTC
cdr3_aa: CASTTDPSSSGEQYF

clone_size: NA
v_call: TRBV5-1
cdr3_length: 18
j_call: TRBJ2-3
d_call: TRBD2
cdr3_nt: TGCGCCAGCAGCTTTAGAGCGGGAGGGGTAGGCGGCACAGATACGCAGTATTTT
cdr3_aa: CASSFRAGGVGGTDTQYF

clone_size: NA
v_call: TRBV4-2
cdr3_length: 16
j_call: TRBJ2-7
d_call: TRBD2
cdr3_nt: TGTGCCAGCAGCCCCCACGTAGCGGGAGGAACCTACGAGCAGTACTTC
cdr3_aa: CASSPHVAGGTYEQYF

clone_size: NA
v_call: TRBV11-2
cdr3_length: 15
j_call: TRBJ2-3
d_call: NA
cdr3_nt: TGTGCCAGCAGCTTAGTGGCAGGGGCCACAGATACGCAGTATTTT
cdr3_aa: CASSLVAGATDTQYF